The T cell receptor beta chain described here comes from a study of blood T cell repertoires in COVID-19. The CDR3 is 13 residues long. The germline CDR1 and CDR2 sequences are SGHTA and FQGTGA. V was pared by 5 bases and J by 1 base, with 8 bases between. The assay was immunoSEQ multiplex PCR, and TCRdb's table has in-frame clones only and misses some. The data hold around 300,000 clones, with 88% observed a single time. Patients of the Seattle cohort, enrolled during active infection, were followed longitudinally. This receptor was taken from a woman aged 30 to 39 with COVID-19, enrolled during active disease. Material for sequencing was peripheral blood. The rearrangement links TRBV7-3 to TRBJ2-5; D is uncertain. CDR3 nucleotide sequence: TGTGCCAGCAGCAGAACTCCCCAAGAGACCCAGTACTTC. Translated: CASSRTPQETQYF.